This T cell receptor (beta chain) was recorded in a study of cytomegalovirus exposure and HLA in healthy donors. The wider study: One earlier analysis, a look at 200 million or so T cells, found some 120 million unique TCR beta sequences. Overall study findings and caveats: V segments that were indistinguishable, TRBV6-2 and TRBV6-3 among them, were omitted from analysis.

Turning to this clone: Antigen specificity is unknown.

Trimming left V 1 base short and J 3 bases short, with 12 bases between. The CDR3 sequence is 15 residues long. Germline V gene sequence: CDR1 SGHRS, CDR2 YFSETQ. 13 Jbeta primers and 60 Vbeta primers were used for the PCR. Measured with immunoSEQ multiplex PCR; TCRdb has only the in-frame clones, and not every one. Here the sample spans roughly 150,000 clones, 70% to 80% being singletons. V is TRBV5-1 and J is TRBJ2-3, with D maybe TRBD2 (5 bases). What was sequenced was PBMCs. The sequence derives from a man aged 25 to 45 in good health and CMV-seronegative. This chain's CDR3 is CASSLFDYKTDTQYF. In nucleotides, the CDR3 is TGCGCCAGCAGCTTGTTCGACTACAAAACAGATACGCAGTATTTT.